This T cell receptor beta chain was identified in a study of vaccination and CD4 T cells after COVID-19. Overall study: Drawing of post-COVID samples took place a median roughly 100 days after diagnosis (range 35 to 161). Overlapping SARS-CoV-2, HCoV-NL63, HCoV-OC43 and HCoV-229E spike peptides were used to stimulate cells. The study, taken as a whole, reports: It was found that, in convalescent patients, 304 of 307 vaccine-specific clones were spike mono-reactive.

CDR1 is MDHEN and CDR2 is SYDVKM in the germline V gene. The CDR3 is 15 amino acids. V lost 7 bases, J lost 5 bases, and 17 bases lay in between. The study sequenced cultured CD4+ T cell DNA using the Oncomine TCR Beta short-read assay. From the PCR reads, TCRdb called clonotypes with MiXCR, one entry per CDR3 protein. The profile covers under 20,000 distinct CDR3 sequences, with over 50% appearing a single time and approximately 12% taken by the ten largest. For this clonotype: Its cognate antigen is unknown.

The treatment is: roughly 10-day PBMC culture with coronavirus spike peptide pools or control peptides (ViraFEST assay). With around 9.2 ug/ml peptide pools and around 9 IU/ml IL-2, PBMCs were cultured at some 2.2 million per well. Sequenced material: CD4+ T cells from blood, cultured in vitro. This TCR was recovered from a human donor who had recovered from COVID-19. This chain uses TRBV28 with TRBJ2-2, with D perhaps matching TRBD2 (6 bases). Here the CDR3 reads CASTLGGGRTGELFF. In nucleotides, the CDR3 is TGTGCCAGCACCCTAGGTGGGGGGAGGACCGGGGAGCTGTTTTTT.